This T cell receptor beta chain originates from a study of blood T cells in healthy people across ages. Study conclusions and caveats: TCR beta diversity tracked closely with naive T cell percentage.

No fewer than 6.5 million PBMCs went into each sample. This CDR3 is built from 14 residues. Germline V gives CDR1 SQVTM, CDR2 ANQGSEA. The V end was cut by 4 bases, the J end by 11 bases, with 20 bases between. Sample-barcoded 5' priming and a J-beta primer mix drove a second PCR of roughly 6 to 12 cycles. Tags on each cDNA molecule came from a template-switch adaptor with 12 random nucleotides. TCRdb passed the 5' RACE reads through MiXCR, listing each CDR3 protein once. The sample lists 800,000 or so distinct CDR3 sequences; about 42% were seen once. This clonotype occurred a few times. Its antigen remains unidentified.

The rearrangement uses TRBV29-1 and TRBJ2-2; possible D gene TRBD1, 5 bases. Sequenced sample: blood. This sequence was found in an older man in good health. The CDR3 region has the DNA TGCAGCGTTGGACCTTCAGGGTCCTTCGAAGAGCTGTTTTTT. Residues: CSVGPSGSFEELFF.